The 21 T cell receptor beta chains below come from one sample, sequenced in a study of tumor and adjacent non-tumor tissue in lung cancer. Three rounds of nested PCR, following a modified ARM-PCR protocol, produced the TCRbeta library. Each CDR3 protein gets one entry after TCRdb re-called the multiplex PCR reads with MiXCR. Of roughly 140,000 distinct CDR3 sequences in the sample, around 67% were seen once. The template was RNA from unsorted bulk tissue. Sequencing was performed on lung tumor tissue. The receptors were sampled from a man aged 60 to 69 with small cell lung cancer.

This clonotype was counted only a few times. The V gene is TRBV7-8, the J gene TRBJ2-4, with D perhaps TRBD2 (6 bases). Germline V gives CDR1 SGHVS, CDR2 FQNEAQ. The CDR3 is 17 amino acids. The V gene lost 5 bases and the J gene lost 0 bases, with 17 bases spanning the gap. As DNA, the CDR3 is TGTGCCAGCAGCCCATTGGCGGGGACTTTAGCCAAAAACATTCAGTACTTC. Translation gives CASSPLAGTLAKNIQYF.

The V and J genes are TRBV6-1 and TRBJ2-2, with D possibly TRBD1 on 7 matching bases. Germline V gives CDR1 MNHNS, CDR2 SASEGT. Trimming removed 4 bases at V and 5 bases at J, with 14 bases between. This CDR3 is 15 amino acids long. The CDR3 nucleotides read TGTGCCAGCAGTGTACTGGCAGGGGGGACCGGGGAGCTGTTTTTT. Its protein product is CASSVLAGGTGELFF.

The gene calls are TRBV20-1 and TRBJ2-3, with 9 bases that match TRBD1. Germline-derived CDR1 and CDR2 are DFQATT and SNEGSKA (reference sequence). This CDR3 spans 18 amino acids. V trimming: 8 bases; J trimming: 2 bases; junction bases outside the gene matches: 20. CDR3 protein: CSTQYTGTGSPSTDTQYF. CDR3 sequence (DNA): TGCAGTACCCAATACACCGGGACAGGGAGTCCATCCACAGATACGCAGTATTTT.

For this clonotype: A junction end diverges from the germline sequence, so it may reflect a read error. This chain links TRBV11-1 with TRBJ2-1; D not resolved. CDR3 length: 14 residues. The V gene's germline CDR1 is SGHAT and CDR2 FQDESV (reference sequence). The CDR3 is CAGSLAPRVFEQFF. CDR3 nucleotide sequence: TGTGCCGGCAGCTTAGCTCCTAGAGTTTTTGAACAGTTCTTC.

This clonotype was recorded many times. J is TRBJ1-3 and V is TRBV12-5; 9 nucleotides line up with TRBD1. Germline trimming cut 6 bases from V and 2 bases from J; bases unmatched to any gene: 5. The CDR3 totals 15 residues. The germline V gene has CDR1 LGHNT and CDR2 FRNRAP. CDR3 nucleotide sequence: TGTGCTAGTGGCCTTCACAGGGGGCCTGGAAACACCATATATTTT. This codes for CASGLHRGPGNTIYF.

The rearrangement joins TRBV6-1 to TRBJ1-2; TRBD1 is a possible D gene (5 bases). Between the trimmed V and J ends, which lost 1 base and 10 bases, there was a span of 13 bases. This CDR3 is 13 amino acids long. The germline CDR1 and CDR2 sequences are MNHNS and SASEGT. Here the CDR3 reads CASSEVGAGAYTF. CDR3 coding DNA: TGTGCCAGCAGTGAAGTAGGGGCTGGAGCCTACACCTTC.

Comments on this clonotype: A much larger clone lies one base from this, so it may be a read error. The missing conserved phenylalanine or tryptophan at the end of this CDR3 makes a read error likely. This chain joins TRBV10-3 and TRBJ1-1, with D unclear. CDR1 ENHRY and CDR2 SYGVKD come from the germline V gene. This CDR3 contains 13 residues. V lost 8 bases to trimming and J lost 1 base, with 11 bases between them. The CDR3 reads CAISGVANTEAFY. The DNA of the CDR3 is TGTGCCATCTCTGGAGTGGCGAACACTGAAGCTTTCTAT.

With regard to this clonotype: One end of the junction fails to match germline, which may point to a read error. The chain combines TRBV20-1 with TRBJ2-3; TRBD2 aligns across 13 bases. Germline V gene data show CDR1 as DFQATT and CDR2 as SNEGSKA (reference sequence). This CDR3 has 18 residues. The CDR3 loop is CNARAGLAGMLGTDTQYF. The CDR3 region has the DNA TGCAATGCTAGAGCGGGACTAGCGGGAATGTTGGGCACAGATACGCAGTATTTT.

Turning to this clonotype: This CDR3 fails to terminate in the conserved phenylalanine or tryptophan, so it likely reflects a read error. The CDR3 DNA reads TGTGCCAGCAGTGAAAAAGCGACGGAAGTCGTAGATACACAGTATGTT. Its translation: CASSEKATEVVDTQYV. The genes are TRBV6-1 and TRBJ2-3; D call uncertain. Per the germline V gene, CDR1 is MNHNS and CDR2 is SASEGT. The CDR3 length is 16 residues.

This clonotype was counted only a few times. This chain connects TRBV20-1 to TRBJ2-1; D is ambiguous. Germline values: CDR1 DFQATT, CDR2 SNEGSKA (reference sequence). The V and J ends lost 6 bases and 0 bases respectively, with 15 bases between them. The CDR3 loop spans 15 amino acids. For the CDR3, the DNA is TGCAGTGCCCCCTCCAGACTCTTCTCCTACAATGAGCAGTTCTTC. Translation gives CSAPSRLFSYNEQFF.

The chain is built from TRBV20-1 and TRBJ2-1; D might be TRBD2 (5 bases). CDR1 DFQATT and CDR2 SNEGSKA come from the germline V gene (reference sequence). The CDR3 length is 17 residues. The V end was cut by 0 bases, the J end by 6 bases, with 21 bases between. CDR3 residues: CSARDWSERAEINEQFF. The CDR3 DNA reads TGCAGTGCTAGAGATTGGAGCGAGAGGGCCGAAATCAATGAGCAGTTCTTC.

The chain combines TRBV6-1 with TRBJ2-5, with D maybe TRBD1 (6 bases). This CDR3 region has 13 residues. V gave up 9 bases and J gave up 1 base, with 12 bases separating them. CDR1 and CDR2 (germline): MNHNS, SASEGT. CDR3 sequence reads: CASGWTAQETQYF. The CDR3 DNA reads TGTGCCAGTGGTTGGACAGCCCAAGAGACCCAGTACTTC.

Comments on this clonotype: One base away lies a much larger clone, so this may be a sequencing read error. This chain connects TRBV20-1 to TRBJ1-1; TRBD1 is a possible D gene (5 bases). The CDR3 length is 15 residues. Germline V CDR1 and CDR2: DFQATT, SNEGSKA (reference sequence). CDR3 loop: CSARDQVSGLPEAIF. The CDR3 DNA is TGCAGTGCTAGAGATCAGGTGTCAGGGCTCCCTGAAGCTATCTTT.

The chain has TRBV12-5 and TRBJ2-1; TRBD2 might be the D (6 bases). This CDR3 spans 15 amino acids. Germline CDR1 reads LGHNT; CDR2 reads FRNRAP. Here the CDR3 DNA reads TGTTCGAGCTGGGACTCCTCGAAGAGTGGCAATGAGCAGTTCTTC. Translation gives CSSWDSSKSGNEQFF.

The chain recombines TRBV5-1 with TRBJ2-3; D call uncertain. V lost 1 base, J lost 2 bases, and 8 bases lay in between. Germline values: CDR1 SGHRS, CDR2 YFSETQ. CDR3 length equals 14 residues. As DNA, the CDR3 is TGCGCCAGCAGCTTGACAAGTACCACAGATACGCAGTATTTT. This codes for CASSLTSTTDTQYF.

Regarding this clonotype: At one end the junction does not follow the germline gene, possibly because of a read error. The chain employs TRBV6-6 and TRBJ2-7, with D possibly being TRBD2 (7 bases). Germline CDR1 reads MNHNY; CDR2 reads SVGAGI (reference sequence). This CDR3 has 17 residues. CDR3 residues: CASSYPSGASGVYEEYF. The CDR3 DNA sequence: TGTGCCAGCAGTTACCCCTCAGGGGCTAGCGGAGTCTACGAGGAGTACTTC.

The J gene is TRBJ2-2, the V gene TRBV6-5, with D maybe TRBD2 (7 bases). V was shortened by 2 bases and J by 7 bases, with 14 bases between the two germline ends. This CDR3 region has 15 residues. Germline V gives CDR1 MNHEY, CDR2 SVGAGI. The CDR3 DNA reads as TGTGCCAGCAGTTACGGGGGGGCGCACATCGGGGAGCTGTTTTTT. Translation: CASSYGGAHIGELFF.

Concerning this clonotype itself: This sequence may be a read error, since a much larger clone differs from it by one base. This chain connects TRBV20-1 to TRBJ2-3; 9 nucleotides line up with TRBD2. V shed 5 bases, J shed 8 bases, and the junction held 11 bases outside the gene matches. CDR1 DFQATT and CDR2 SNEGSKA come from the germline V gene (reference sequence). The CDR3 covers 14 residues. CDR3 in amino acids: CSAGHLAGKGTQYF. CDR3 bases: TGCAGTGCTGGACATCTAGCGGGAAAGGGTACGCAGTATTTT.

This clonotype was recorded once. A clone one base away is much larger, so this may be a read error. The chain joins TRBV6-6 to TRBJ2-1, with TRBD2 matching over 8 bases. This CDR3 has 17 residues. CDR1 MNHNY and CDR2 SVGAGI come from the germline V gene (reference sequence). The DNA for the CDR3 is TGTACCAGCAGTTACGGCACGGGAGGGACTCACCTAAATGAGCAGTTCTTC. Amino acid sequence: CTSSYGTGGTHLNEQFF.

A word on this clonotype: A read error may produce the germline difference seen at one junction end. The V call is TRBV20-1, the J call TRBJ2-1, with 11 bases identical to TRBD2. Per germline, CDR1 DFQATT and CDR2 SNEGSKA (reference sequence). The CDR3 is 15 amino acids. CDR3 bases: TGCAATGCTAGAGTAACTAGCGGGAGATCCAATGAGCAGTCCTTC. This encodes CNARVTSGRSNEQSF.

This clonotype was seen repeatedly, ten times or more. The chain employs TRBV4-1 and TRBJ1-1; D perhaps matches TRBD1 (6 bases). CDR1 and CDR2 (germline): MGHRA, YSYEKL. This CDR3 is built from 16 residues. With 0 bases removed from V and 1 base from J, the gap between germline ends came to 12 bases. The CDR3 nucleotides are TGCGCCAGCAGCCAAGATCGTTACAGGGCGAACACTGAAGCTTTCTTT. Amino acid sequence: CASSQDRYRANTEAFF.